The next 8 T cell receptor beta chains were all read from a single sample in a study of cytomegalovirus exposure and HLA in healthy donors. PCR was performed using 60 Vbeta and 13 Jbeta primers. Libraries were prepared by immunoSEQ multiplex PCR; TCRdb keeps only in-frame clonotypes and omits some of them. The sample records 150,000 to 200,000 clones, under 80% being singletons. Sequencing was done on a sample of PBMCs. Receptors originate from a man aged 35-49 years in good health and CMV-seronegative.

CDR3 loop: CASSGRQWGELGITQETQYF. The DNA of the CDR3 is TGCGCCAGCAGCGGCCGCCAGTGGGGAGAGTTGGGCATTACACAAGAGACCCAGTACTTC. V and J are TRBV5-1 and TRBJ2-5; possibly TRBD2 for D (5 bases). Germline lookup yields CDR1 SGHRS and CDR2 YFSETQ. Trimming cost V 4 bases and J 2 bases, with 30 bases left between them. The CDR3 totals 20 residues.

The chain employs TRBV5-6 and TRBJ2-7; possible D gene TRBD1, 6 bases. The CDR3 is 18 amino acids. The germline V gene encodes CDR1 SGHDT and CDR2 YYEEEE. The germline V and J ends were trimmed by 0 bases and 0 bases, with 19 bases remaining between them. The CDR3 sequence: CASSLALSRGIISYEQYF. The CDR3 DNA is TGTGCCAGCAGCTTGGCCCTTTCAAGGGGGATCATCTCCTACGAGCAGTACTTC.

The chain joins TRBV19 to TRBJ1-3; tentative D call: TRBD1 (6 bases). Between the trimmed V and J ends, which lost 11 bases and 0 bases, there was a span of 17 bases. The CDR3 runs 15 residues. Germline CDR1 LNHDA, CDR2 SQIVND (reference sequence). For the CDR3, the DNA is TGTGCCGTCACTCAGGGGCCAGACTCTGGAAACACCATATATTTT. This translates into CAVTQGPDSGNTIYF.

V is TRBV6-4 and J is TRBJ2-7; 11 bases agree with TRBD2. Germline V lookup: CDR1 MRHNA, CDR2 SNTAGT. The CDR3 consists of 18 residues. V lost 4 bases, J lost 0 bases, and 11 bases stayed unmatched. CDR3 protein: CASSVTSGGPMSSYEQYF. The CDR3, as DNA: TGTGCCAGCAGTGTAACTAGCGGGGGACCTATGAGCTCCTACGAGCAGTACTTC.

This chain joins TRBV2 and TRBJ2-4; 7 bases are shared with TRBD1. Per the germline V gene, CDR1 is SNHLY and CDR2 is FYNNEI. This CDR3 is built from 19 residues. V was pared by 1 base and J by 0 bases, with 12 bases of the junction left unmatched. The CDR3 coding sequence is TGTGCCAGCAGTGAAGAAACGGGACAGAATAAACTAGCCAAAAACATTCAGTACTTC. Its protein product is CASSEETGQNKLAKNIQYF.

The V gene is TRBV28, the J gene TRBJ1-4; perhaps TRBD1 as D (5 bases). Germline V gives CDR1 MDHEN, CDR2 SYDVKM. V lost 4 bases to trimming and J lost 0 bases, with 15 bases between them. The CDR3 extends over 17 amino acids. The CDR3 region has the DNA TGTGCCAGCAGTTCCACGTTTGGGGGGACAACTAATGAAAAACTGTTTTTT. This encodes CASSSTFGGTTNEKLFF.

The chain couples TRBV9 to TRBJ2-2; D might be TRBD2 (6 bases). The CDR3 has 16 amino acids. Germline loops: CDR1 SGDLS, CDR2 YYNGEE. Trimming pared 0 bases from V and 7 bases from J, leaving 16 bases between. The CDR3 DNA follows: TGTGCCAGCAGCGTAGAGGCAGGGCGGGGCGACGGGGAGCTGTTTTTT. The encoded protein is CASSVEAGRGDGELFF.

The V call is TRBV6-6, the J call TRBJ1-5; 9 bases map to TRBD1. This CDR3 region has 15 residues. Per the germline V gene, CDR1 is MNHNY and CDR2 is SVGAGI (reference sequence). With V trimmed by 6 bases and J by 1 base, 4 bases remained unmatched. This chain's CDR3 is CASRQQGASNQPQHF. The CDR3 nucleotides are TGTGCCAGCAGACAACAGGGGGCAAGCAATCAGCCCCAGCATTTT.